This T cell receptor beta chain was profiled in a study of blood T cell repertoires in COVID-19. CDR1 and CDR2 (germline): MDHEN, SYDVKM. V was cut by 2 bases and J by 3 bases, with 9 bases left in between. The CDR3 is 14 amino acids. Assay: immunoSEQ multiplex PCR; the TCRdb copy retains only in-frame clones and omits some. The sample holds 100,000 to 120,000 clones, less than 85% seen once. The chain joins TRBV28 to TRBJ2-3; D is perhaps TRBD1 (6 bases). Material for sequencing was peripheral blood. This clonotype was obtained from a woman aged 80 or over with acute or convalescent COVID-19. CDR3 loop: CASSLLQGTDTQYF. The DNA of the CDR3 is TGTGCCAGCAGTTTACTACAGGGAACAGATACGCAGTATTTT.